This T cell receptor (beta chain) was found in a study of identical twins. Study conclusions and caveats: Abundant cord blood beta clonotypes carried fewer insertions; memory repertoires showed none. Models underpredicted monozygotic twin sharing of out-of-frame TCR alpha.

Healthy Caucasian donors formed the entire cohort. TCRdb analysed the 5' RACE reads with MiXCR anew, one entry per CDR3 protein. The table lists 690,000 or so distinct CDR3 sequences, over 8.5% of them singletons. As regards this clonotype: Its antigen is as yet unknown.

This sample was also put to use in a study of yellow fever vaccine responses in identical twins.

Input material: PBMCs. The sequence derives from a woman under 30 in good health.

The CDR3 loop reads CASSKETASSYNEQFF. The DNA of the CDR3 is TGTGCCAGCAGCAAAGAGACAGCGAGCTCCTACAATGAGCAGTTCTTC. The rearrangement links TRBV7-2 to TRBJ2-1, with a possible D match to TRBD1 (5 bases). The germline V gene has CDR1 SGHTA and CDR2 FQGNSA. This CDR3 region has 16 residues. Trimming removed 5 bases at V and 0 bases at J, with 14 bases between.